The next 9 T cell receptor beta chains were all read from a single sample in a study of T cell changes during pregnancy in multiple sclerosis. The method was immunoSEQ multiplex PCR; TCRdb's version includes in-frame clones alone and lacks a portion of them. The table records about 57,000 clones, about 92% of them present only once. The sequencing used CD4+ T cells from peripheral blood mononuclear cells, collected in the second trimester of pregnancy. The receptors derive from a female donor with multiple sclerosis, enrolled in a pregnancy study.

This clone was observed a single time. The genes are TRBV19 and TRBJ1-1; a weak D match, TRBD1 (6 bases). Looked up from germline, CDR1 is LNHDA and CDR2 is SQIVND (reference sequence). This CDR3 has 15 amino acids. V was clipped by 5 bases and J by 0 bases, with 13 bases between them. CDR3 loop: CASSFRTVMNTEAFF. CDR3 DNA sequence: TGTGCCAGTAGTTTTCGGACAGTTATGAACACTGAAGCTTTCTTT. The variable domain in full, completed from reference TRBV19 and TRBJ1-1, reads DGGITQSPKYLFRKEGQNVTLSCEQNLNHDAMYWYRQDPGQGLRLIYYSQIVNDFQKGDIAEGYSVSREKKESFPLTVTSAQKNPTAFYLCASSFRTVMNTEAFFGQGTRLTVV.

The chain uses TRBV2 and TRBJ2-7, with 7 bases that match TRBD1. This CDR3 has 15 amino acids. From germline, CDR1 is SNHLY and CDR2 FYNNEI. V lost 5 bases to trimming and J lost 7 bases; unmatched junction nucleotides: 14. CDR3 nucleotides: TGTGCCAGCAGTCTTGACAGGCACCCAGGGGGTGAGCAGTACTTC. Translation gives CASSLDRHPGGEQYF. Full variable domain (missing parts from reference TRBV2 and TRBJ2-7): EPEVTQTPSHQVTQMGQEVILRCVPISNHLYFYWYRQILGQKVEFLVSFYNNEISEKSEIFDDQFSVERPDGSNFTLKIRSTKLEDSAMYFCASSLDRHPGGEQYFGPGTRLTVT.

V is TRBV5-1 and J is TRBJ2-7; 8 nucleotides match TRBD1. The CDR3 is 14 residues long. Germline V gene data show CDR1 as SGHRS and CDR2 as YFSETQ. The trim removed 3 bases at V and 2 bases at J, leaving 4 bases unmatched. The CDR3 nucleotides are TGCGCCAGCAGCTCGGGACAGGACACCTACGAGCAGTACTTC. Amino acids: CASSSGQDTYEQYF. The full variable domain, completed using reference TRBV5-1 and TRBJ2-7, is KAGVTQTPRYLIKTRGQQVTLSCSPISGHRSVSWYQQTPGQGLQFLFEYFSETQRNKGNFPGRFSGRQFSNSRSEMNVSTLELGDSALYLCASSSGQDTYEQYFGPGTRLTVT.

The V and J genes are TRBV11-2 and TRBJ2-2; the match to TRBD2 covers 12 bases. The CDR3 covers 17 residues. Unmatched junction bases numbered 8, after V lost 5 bases and J lost 4 bases. Germline CDR1 and CDR2: SGHAT and FQNNGV. The CDR3 protein is CASSLRLAGVSTGELFF. Here the CDR3 DNA reads TGTGCCAGCAGCCTAAGACTAGCGGGAGTGAGCACCGGGGAGCTGTTTTTT.

This sequence joins TRBV9 and TRBJ2-5; 13 nucleotides agree with TRBD2. This CDR3 spans 14 amino acids. Losses at the gene ends were 3 bases for V and 10 bases for J; bases not matched to a gene: 6. Germline V gene lookup returns CDR1 SGDLS and CDR2 YYNGEE. The DNA for the CDR3 is TGTGCCAGCAGCGCGGAAGGACTAGCGGGGGACCAGTACTTC. Residues: CASSAEGLAGDQYF.

The chain links TRBV9 to TRBJ2-7; 7 bases are shared with TRBD1. Unmatched junction bases numbered 0, after V lost 0 bases and J lost 0 bases. Germline values: CDR1 SGDLS, CDR2 YYNGEE. The length of the CDR3 is 14 residues. The CDR3 DNA reads as TGTGCCAGCAGCGTAGGGGACAGCTCCTACGAGCAGTACTTC. Its translation: CASSVGDSSYEQYF.

This chain joins TRBV6-1 and TRBJ1-5; 8 bases match TRBD1. CDR3 length equals 15 residues. Germline trimming cut 6 bases from V and 2 bases from J; bases unmatched to any gene: 6. From germline, CDR1 is MNHNS and CDR2 SASEGT. The CDR3 DNA reads as TGTGCCAGCAGATCCCCGGGACAGGGCAATCAGCCCCAGCATTTT. It codes for CASRSPGQGNQPQHF.

This chain uses TRBV2 with TRBJ1-2; 7 nucleotides agree with TRBD1. CDR3 length equals 12 residues. The J segment lost 11 bases and the V segment lost 4 bases, leaving 7 bases of the junction unmatched. Germline CDR1 and CDR2: SNHLY and FYNNEI. The CDR3 DNA reads TGTGCCAGCAGTGCCTTGGACAGGTTGTACACCTTC. This gives the protein CASSALDRLYTF.

This clone was observed a handful of times. This sequence joins TRBV25-1 and TRBJ1-1; maybe TRBD1 (6 bases). The V gene's germline CDR1 is MGHDK and CDR2 SYGVNS. CDR3 length: 14 amino acids. V gave up 1 base and J gave up 1 base, with 7 bases separating them. This CDR3 is CASSEWGQNTEAFF. For the CDR3, the DNA is TGTGCCAGCAGTGAATGGGGGCAGAACACTGAAGCTTTCTTT.